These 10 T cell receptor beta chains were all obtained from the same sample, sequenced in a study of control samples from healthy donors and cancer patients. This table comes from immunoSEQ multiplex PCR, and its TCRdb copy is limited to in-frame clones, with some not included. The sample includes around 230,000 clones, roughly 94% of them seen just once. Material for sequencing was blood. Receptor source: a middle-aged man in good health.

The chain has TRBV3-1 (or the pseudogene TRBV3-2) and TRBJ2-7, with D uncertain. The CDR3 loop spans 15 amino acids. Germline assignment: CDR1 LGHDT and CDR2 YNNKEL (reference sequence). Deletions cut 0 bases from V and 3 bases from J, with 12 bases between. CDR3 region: CASSQEGVTLYEQYF. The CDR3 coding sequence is TGTGCCAGCAGCCAAGAAGGCGTGACCCTCTACGAGCAGTACTTC.

CDR3 region: CASSPTSLAGYQETQYF. The CDR3 nucleotides read TGTGCCAGCAGCCCCACCTCGCTGGCAGGCTACCAAGAGACCCAGTACTTC. The chain links TRBV13 to TRBJ2-5, with unresolved D. Germline lookup yields CDR1 PRHDT and CDR2 FYEKMQ (reference sequence). Trimming took 5 bases from V and 0 from J, leaving 19 bases between them. The CDR3 runs to 17 residues.

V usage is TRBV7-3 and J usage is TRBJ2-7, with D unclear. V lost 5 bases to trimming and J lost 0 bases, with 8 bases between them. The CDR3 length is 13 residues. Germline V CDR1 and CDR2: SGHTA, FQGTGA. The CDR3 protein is CASSRGASYEQYF. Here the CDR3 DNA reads TGTGCCAGCAGCCGTGGAGCCTCCTACGAGCAGTACTTC.

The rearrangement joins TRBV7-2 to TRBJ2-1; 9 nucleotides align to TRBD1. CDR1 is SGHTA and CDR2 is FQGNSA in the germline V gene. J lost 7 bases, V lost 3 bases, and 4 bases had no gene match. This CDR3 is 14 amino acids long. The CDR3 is CASSLGQGWNEQFF. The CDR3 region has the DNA TGTGCCAGCAGCTTGGGACAGGGTTGGAATGAGCAGTTCTTC.

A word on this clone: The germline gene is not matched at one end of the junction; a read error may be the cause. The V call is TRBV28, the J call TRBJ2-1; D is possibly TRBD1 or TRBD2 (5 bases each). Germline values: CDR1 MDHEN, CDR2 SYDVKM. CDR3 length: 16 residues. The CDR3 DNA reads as TGTGCCACCAGTACCGGGGCAGCGGCGGACTACAATGAGCAGTTCTTC. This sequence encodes CATSTGAAADYNEQFF.

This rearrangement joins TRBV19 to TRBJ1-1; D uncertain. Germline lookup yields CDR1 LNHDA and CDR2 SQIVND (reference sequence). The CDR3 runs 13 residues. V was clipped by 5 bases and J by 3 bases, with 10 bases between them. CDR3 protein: CASSFALYTEAFF. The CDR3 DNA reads TGTGCCAGTAGTTTCGCGTTATACACTGAAGCTTTCTTT.

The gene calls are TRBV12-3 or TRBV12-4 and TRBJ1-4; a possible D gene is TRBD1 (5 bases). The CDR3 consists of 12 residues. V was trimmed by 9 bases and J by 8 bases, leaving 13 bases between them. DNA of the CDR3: TGTGCCAGTTTGGAATGGGGGGAAAAACTGTTTTTT. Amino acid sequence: CASLEWGEKLFF.

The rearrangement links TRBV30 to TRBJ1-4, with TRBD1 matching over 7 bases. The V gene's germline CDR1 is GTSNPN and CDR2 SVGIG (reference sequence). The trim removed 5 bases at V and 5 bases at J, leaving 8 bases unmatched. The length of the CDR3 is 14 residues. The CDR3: CAWGGDSSNEKLFF. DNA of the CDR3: TGTGCCTGGGGGGGGGACAGTTCAAATGAAAAACTGTTTTTT.

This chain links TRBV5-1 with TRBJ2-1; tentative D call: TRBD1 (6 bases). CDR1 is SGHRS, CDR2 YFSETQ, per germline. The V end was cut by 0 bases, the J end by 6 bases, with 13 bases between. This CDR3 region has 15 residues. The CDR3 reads CASSLAGQLVNEQFF. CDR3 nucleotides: TGCGCCAGCAGCTTGGCAGGACAGCTGGTCAATGAGCAGTTCTTC.

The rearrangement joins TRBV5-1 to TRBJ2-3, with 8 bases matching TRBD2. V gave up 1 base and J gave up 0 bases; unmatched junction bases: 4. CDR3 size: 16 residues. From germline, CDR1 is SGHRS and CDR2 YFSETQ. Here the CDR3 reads CASSLPSGFSTDTQYF. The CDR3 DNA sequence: TGCGCCAGCAGCTTGCCTAGCGGGTTTAGCACAGATACGCAGTATTTT.